The 13 T cell receptor beta chains listed next were all sequenced from one sample in a study of control samples from healthy donors and cancer patients (dated by TCRdb to the early 2020s). The library was obtained by the immunoSEQ multiplex PCR assay. TCRdb carries this immuneACCESS record with in-frame sequences only. Its versions omit some clonotypes, under half of them owing to an unresolved V gene in the studies checked, with the rest unexplained. Here the sample has about 410,000 clones; 75% to 95% occur a single time. Clones ranked in the top ten supply over 5.5% of the sample. Source material: PBMCs. These TCRs come from a man aged 40-49 years with head and neck cancer.

The V and J genes are TRBV27 and TRBJ2-7, with D perhaps TRBD2 (6 bases). Germline assignment: CDR1 MNHEY and CDR2 SMNVEV (reference sequence). The CDR3 is made up of 17 amino acids. Trimming stripped 6 bases from V and 2 bases from J, with 23 bases between. CDR3 sequence reads: CASRPPDPVAVPYEQYF. CDR3 nucleotides: TGTGCCAGCAGACCTCCAGATCCCGTAGCGGTCCCCTACGAGCAGTACTTC.

V and J are TRBV6-1 and TRBJ1-5, with TRBD1 as a possible D gene (5 bases). Trimming removed 3 bases from V and 3 bases from J, with 12 bases in between. The length of the CDR3 is 15 residues. Germline V lookup: CDR1 MNHNS, CDR2 SASEGT. The CDR3 spells CASSEGPGLNQPQHF. The CDR3 DNA reads TGTGCCAGCAGTGAGGGGCCAGGGCTCAATCAGCCCCAGCATTTT.

This chain joins TRBV5-1 and TRBJ2-7; no firm D call. The V end was cut by 4 bases, the J end by 3 bases, with 8 bases between. The germline V gene has CDR1 SGHRS and CDR2 YFSETQ. The CDR3 runs to 12 residues. The CDR3 here is CASSPVDYEQYF. CDR3 coding DNA: TGCGCCAGCAGCCCAGTAGACTACGAGCAGTACTTC.

This clone was observed a few times. The rearrangement uses TRBV6-5 and TRBJ1-5; TRBD1 agrees at 7 bases. Germline V CDR1 and CDR2: MNHEY, SVGAGI. V gave up 5 bases and J gave up 2 bases; unmatched junction bases: 6. The CDR3 totals 15 residues. The CDR3: CASSPTGDRNQPQHF. In DNA form, the CDR3 reads TGTGCCAGCAGTCCAACAGGGGATCGCAATCAGCCCCAGCATTTT.

This rearrangement joins TRBV6-5 to TRBJ2-1; D gene unclear. Trimming removed 6 bases at V and 5 bases at J, with 14 bases between. The CDR3 sequence is 14 residues long. From germline, CDR1 is MNHEY and CDR2 SVGAGI. The CDR3 spells CASRTGSRDNEQFF. As DNA, the CDR3 is TGTGCCAGCAGGACTGGATCCAGAGACAATGAGCAGTTCTTC.

The chain joins TRBV4-3 to TRBJ2-3; D may be TRBD2 (6 bases). Deletions cut 1 base from V and 6 bases from J, with 11 bases between. The CDR3 loop spans 14 amino acids. The germline gives CDR1 LGHNA, CDR2 YSLEER. The CDR3 DNA reads as TGCGCCAGCAGCCAAGGACGCGGGACCGATACGCAGTATTTT. The encoded protein is CASSQGRGTDTQYF.

J is TRBJ1-1 and V is TRBV6-5; a possible D gene is TRBD1 (6 bases). Germline V gene data show CDR1 as MNHEY and CDR2 as SVGAGI. V was pared by 0 bases and J by 4 bases, with 12 bases between. The CDR3 has 15 amino acids. The CDR3 is CASSYSLPGVTEAFF. The CDR3 nucleotides read TGTGCCAGCAGTTACTCGCTCCCAGGGGTCACTGAAGCTTTCTTT.

The J gene is TRBJ2-3, the V gene TRBV29-1, with D tentatively TRBD1 (6 bases). The CDR3 runs to 13 residues. Per germline, CDR1 SQVTM and CDR2 ANQGSEA. The V end was cut by 6 bases, the J end by 0 bases, with 10 bases between. The CDR3 DNA reads as TGCAGCGTGGAGACAGGTAGCACAGATACGCAGTATTTT. Residues: CSVETGSTDTQYF.

This clone was seen a single time. V is TRBV11-2 and J is TRBJ2-5; 8 positions agree with TRBD2. In germline, CDR1 is SGHAT, CDR2 FQNNGV. The ends lost 1 base at V and 0 bases at J; junction bases unmatched: 10. The CDR3 covers 18 residues. DNA for the CDR3: TGTGCCAGCAGCTTAGGGGCGTTCGGGAGGGCGTACCAAGAGACCCAGTACTTC. Protein sequence: CASSLGAFGRAYQETQYF.

V is TRBV3-1 (or the pseudogene TRBV3-2) and J is TRBJ2-7, with 10 positions matching TRBD2. The CDR3 totals 15 residues. From germline, CDR1 is LGHDT and CDR2 YNNKEL (reference sequence). The V gene end was trimmed by 4 bases and the J gene end by 6 bases; junction bases not matched to a gene: 9. The CDR3 DNA follows: TGTGCCAGCAGCCTAACTAGCGGGGCGAGGTCCGAGCAGTACTTC. Translated: CASSLTSGARSEQYF.

J is TRBJ1-1 and V is TRBV29-1; D might be TRBD1 (5 bases). With 5 bases removed from V and 0 bases from J, the gap between germline ends came to 13 bases. Germline CDR1 reads SQVTM; CDR2 reads ANQGSEA. The CDR3 is made up of 14 amino acids. CDR3 nucleotide sequence: TGCAGCGTTTCCTTGGGGGGGGTGAACACTGAAGCTTTCTTT. It encodes CSVSLGGVNTEAFF.

The rearrangement links TRBV29-1 to TRBJ1-3, with D perhaps matching TRBD1 (5 bases). V lost 7 bases and J 2 bases, leaving 9 bases between the germline ends. CDR3 size: 12 residues. In germline, CDR1 is SQVTM, CDR2 ANQGSEA. The CDR3 spells CSGGGAGNTIYF. The CDR3 DNA is TGCAGCGGGGGGGGTGCTGGAAACACCATATATTTT.

The rearrangement uses TRBV4-1 and TRBJ1-4, with D perhaps matching TRBD1 (5 bases). Trimming took off 4 bases at V and 10 bases at J, with 16 bases between the two ends. The CDR3 extends over 14 amino acids. The germline gives CDR1 MGHRA, CDR2 YSYEKL. CDR3 DNA: TGCGCCAGCAGCCTCGGGACCGGGTTCGGAAAACTGTTTTTT. Amino acids: CASSLGTGFGKLFF.